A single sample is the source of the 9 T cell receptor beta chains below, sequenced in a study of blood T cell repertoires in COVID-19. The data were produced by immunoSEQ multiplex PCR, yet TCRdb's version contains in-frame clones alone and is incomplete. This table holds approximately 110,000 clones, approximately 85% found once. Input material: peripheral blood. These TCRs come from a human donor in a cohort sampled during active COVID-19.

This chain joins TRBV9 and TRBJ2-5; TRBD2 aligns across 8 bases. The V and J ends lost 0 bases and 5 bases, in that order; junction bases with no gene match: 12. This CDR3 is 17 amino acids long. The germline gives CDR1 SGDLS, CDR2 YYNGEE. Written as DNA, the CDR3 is TGTGCCAGCAGCGTAGTGGTCGGGAGGGCCATTCAGGAGACCCAGTACTTC. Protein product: CASSVVVGRAIQETQYF.

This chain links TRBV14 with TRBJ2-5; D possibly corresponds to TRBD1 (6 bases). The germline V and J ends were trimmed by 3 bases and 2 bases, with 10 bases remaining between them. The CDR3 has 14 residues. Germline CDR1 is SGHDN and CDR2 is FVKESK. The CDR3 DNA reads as TGTGCCAGCAGCCAGAACAGGGCTCAAGAGACCCAGTACTTC. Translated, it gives CASSQNRAQETQYF.

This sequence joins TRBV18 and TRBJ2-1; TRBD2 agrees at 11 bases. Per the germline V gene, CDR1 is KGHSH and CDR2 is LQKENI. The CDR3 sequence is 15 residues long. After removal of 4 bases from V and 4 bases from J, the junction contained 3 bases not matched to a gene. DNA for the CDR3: TGTGCCAGCTCACGCGGGACTAGCGGTTACAATGAGCAGTTCTTC. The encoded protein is CASSRGTSGYNEQFF.

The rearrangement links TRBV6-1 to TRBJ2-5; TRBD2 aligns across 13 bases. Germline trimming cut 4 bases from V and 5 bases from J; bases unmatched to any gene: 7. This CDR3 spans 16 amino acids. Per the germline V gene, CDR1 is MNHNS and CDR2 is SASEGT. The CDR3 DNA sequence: TGTGCCAGCAGTGCCGAACTAGCGGGAGGGAGGGAGACCCAGTACTTC. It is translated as CASSAELAGGRETQYF.

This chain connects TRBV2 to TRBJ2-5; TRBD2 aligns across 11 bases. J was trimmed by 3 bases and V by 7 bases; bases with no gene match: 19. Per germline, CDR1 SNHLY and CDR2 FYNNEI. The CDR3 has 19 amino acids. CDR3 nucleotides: TGTGCCAGCACCGGTTGGGCTACTAGCGGGAGAGTCGGGGAAGAGACCCAGTACTTC. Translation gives CASTGWATSGRVGEETQYF. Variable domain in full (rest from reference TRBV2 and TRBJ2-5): EPEVTQTPSHQVTQMGQEVILRCVPISNHLYFYWYRQILGQKVEFLVSFYNNEISEKSEIFDDQFSVERPDGSNFTLKIRSTKLEDSAMYFCASTGWATSGRVGEETQYFGPGTRLLVL.

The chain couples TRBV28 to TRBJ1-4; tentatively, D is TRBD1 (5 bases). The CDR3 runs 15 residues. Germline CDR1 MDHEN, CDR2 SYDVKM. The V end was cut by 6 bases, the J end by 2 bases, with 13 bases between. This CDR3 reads CASSPPPGTNEKLFF. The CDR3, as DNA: TGTGCCAGCAGCCCTCCCCCAGGGACTAATGAAAAACTGTTTTTT.

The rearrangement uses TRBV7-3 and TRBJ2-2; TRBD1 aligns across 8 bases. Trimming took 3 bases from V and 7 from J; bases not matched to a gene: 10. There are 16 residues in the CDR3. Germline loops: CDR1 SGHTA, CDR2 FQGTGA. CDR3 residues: CASSFSAGGRDGELFF. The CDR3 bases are TGTGCCAGCAGCTTTTCGGCAGGGGGCAGGGACGGGGAGCTGTTTTTT. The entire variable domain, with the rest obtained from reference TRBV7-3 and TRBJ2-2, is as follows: GAGVSQTPSNKVTEKGKYVELRCDPISGHTALYWYRQSLGQGPEFLIYFQGTGAADDSGLPNDRFFAVRPEGSVSTLKIQRTERGDSAVYLCASSFSAGGRDGELFFGEGSRLTVL.

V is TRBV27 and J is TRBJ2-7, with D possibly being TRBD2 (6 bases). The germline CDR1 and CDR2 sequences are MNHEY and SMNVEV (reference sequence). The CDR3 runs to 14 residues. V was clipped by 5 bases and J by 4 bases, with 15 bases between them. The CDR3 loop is CASSPRGGPYEQYF. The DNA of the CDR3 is TGTGCCAGCAGTCCCCGCGGAGGGCCTTACGAGCAGTACTTC.

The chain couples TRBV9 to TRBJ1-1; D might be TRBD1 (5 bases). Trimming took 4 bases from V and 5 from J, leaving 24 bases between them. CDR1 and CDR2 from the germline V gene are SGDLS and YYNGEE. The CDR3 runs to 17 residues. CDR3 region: CASSSTQGGVGLTEAFF. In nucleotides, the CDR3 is TGTGCCAGCAGCTCTACTCAGGGAGGTGTGGGGTTAACTGAAGCTTTCTTT.